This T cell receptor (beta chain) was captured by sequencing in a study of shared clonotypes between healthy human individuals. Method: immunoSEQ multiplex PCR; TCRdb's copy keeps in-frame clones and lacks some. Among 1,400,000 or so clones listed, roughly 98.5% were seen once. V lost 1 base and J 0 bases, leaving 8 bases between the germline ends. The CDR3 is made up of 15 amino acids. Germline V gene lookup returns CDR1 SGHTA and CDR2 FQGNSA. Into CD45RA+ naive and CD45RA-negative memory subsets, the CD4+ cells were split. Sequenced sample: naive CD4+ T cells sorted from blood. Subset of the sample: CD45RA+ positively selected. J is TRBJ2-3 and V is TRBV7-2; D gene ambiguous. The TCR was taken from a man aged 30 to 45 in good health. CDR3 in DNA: TGTGCCAGCAGCTTAGTTACAACTAGCACAGATACGCAGTATTTT. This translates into CASSLVTTSTDTQYF.